These 23 T cell receptor beta chains were sequenced from one sample in a study of blood T cell repertoires in COVID-19. Data came from immunoSEQ multiplex PCR; TCRdb stores just in-frame clones and leaves some out. The sample holds 130,000 to 150,000 clones, around four fifths seen once. Material: peripheral blood. The receptors derive from a woman in her thirties or forties with active or convalescent COVID-19.

This chain connects TRBV9 to TRBJ2-5, with TRBD2 identical over 10 bases. Germline V gene lookup returns CDR1 SGDLS and CDR2 YYNGEE. The CDR3 consists of 18 residues. The J segment lost 2 bases and the V segment lost 0 bases, leaving 10 bases of the junction unmatched. The CDR3 nucleotides are TGTGCCAGCAGCGTAGTTCCCCAACTAGCGGGACGACAAGAGACCCAGTACTTC. Protein sequence: CASSVVPQLAGRQETQYF.

As DNA, the CDR3 is TGTGCCAGCAGCCTAGCGGGAGGGGGCCACAATGAGCAGTTCTTC. Encoded protein: CASSLAGGGHNEQFF. V is TRBV6-2 or TRBV6-3 and J is TRBJ2-1; 12 bases are a match to TRBD2. Germline V gene data show CDR1 as MNHEY and CDR2 as SVGEGT. This CDR3 has 15 amino acids. With V trimmed by 6 bases and J by 5 bases, 5 bases remained unmatched.

This chain uses TRBV16 with TRBJ1-1; possibly TRBD1 for D (6 bases). The CDR3 extends over 15 amino acids. Trimming left V 0 bases short and J 3 bases short, with 11 bases between. Germline loops: CDR1 KGHSY, CDR2 FQNENV. In DNA form, the CDR3 reads TGTGCCAGCAGCCAATCAAAACAGGGACACACTGAAGCTTTCTTT. As protein: CASSQSKQGHTEAFF.

This chain joins TRBV28 and TRBJ1-5; D gene uncertain. The CDR3 is 13 amino acids. Germline V gene sequence: CDR1 MDHEN, CDR2 SYDVKM. V was cut by 7 bases and J by 6 bases, with 13 bases left in between. CDR3 loop: CASTAFGGQPQHF. CDR3 in DNA: TGTGCCAGCACCGCCTTCGGTGGTCAGCCCCAGCATTTT.

This clone came up once. The rearrangement links TRBV28 to TRBJ1-5; no firm D call. The V and J ends lost 5 bases and 9 bases respectively, with 11 bases between them. The CDR3 is 12 residues long. Germline assignment: CDR1 MDHEN and CDR2 SYDVKM. CDR3 nucleotides: TGTGCCAGCAGTGTAGATCCGCGGCCCCAGCATTTT. Residues: CASSVDPRPQHF.

This clone was seen a handful of times. The chain recombines TRBV5-3 with TRBJ1-1; TRBD1 aligns across 8 bases. TRBV5-3 is an open reading frame whose function is uncertain. The CDR3 runs 18 residues. Germline trimming cut 1 base from V and 3 bases from J; bases unmatched to any gene: 14. The CDR3 spells CARSLNGQGGGEYTEAFF. CDR3 nucleotide sequence: TGTGCCAGAAGCTTGAACGGACAGGGAGGTGGGGAGTACACTGAAGCTTTCTTT.

The chain combines TRBV27 with TRBJ2-7; D not resolved. Looked up from germline, CDR1 is MNHEY and CDR2 is SMNVEV (reference sequence). Trimming shortened V by 10 bases and J by 4 bases, and 14 bases separated the two germline ends. This CDR3 comprises 12 residues. CDR3 protein: CATRGSTYEQYF. DNA of the CDR3: TGTGCCACCCGAGGAAGCACGTACGAGCAGTACTTC.

This rearrangement joins TRBV15 to TRBJ1-5, with D uncertain. Looked up from germline, CDR1 is LNHNV and CDR2 is YYDKDF (reference sequence). V lost 0 bases to trimming and J lost 0 bases, with 12 bases between them. The CDR3 is 17 residues long. CDR3 nucleotides: TGTGCCACCAGCAGAGATCTACCGGGAACTAGCAATCAGCCCCAGCATTTT. This encodes CATSRDLPGTSNQPQHF.

This CDR3 is CASSYGTGPINEQFF. CDR3 in DNA: TGTGCCAGCAGTTACGGGACAGGGCCTATCAATGAGCAGTTCTTC. This chain connects TRBV6-5 to TRBJ2-1; TRBD1 matches at 9 bases. The CDR3 totals 15 residues. Trimming took 2 bases from V and 6 from J; bases not matched to a gene: 5. Germline CDR1 reads MNHEY; CDR2 reads SVGAGI.

The V and J genes are TRBV19 and TRBJ1-2; D is ambiguous. Germline V gene data show CDR1 as LNHDA and CDR2 as SQIVND (reference sequence). There are 14 residues in the CDR3. Trimming pared 0 bases from V and 8 bases from J, leaving 13 bases between. CDR3 DNA: TGTGCCAGTAGTATAGATTCCGGGATCGGGGGCTACACCTTC. Amino acid sequence: CASSIDSGIGGYTF.

The sample holds one count of this clone. The chain carries TRBV28 and TRBJ1-6, with 9 bases fitting TRBD1. Germline V gene sequence: CDR1 MDHEN, CDR2 SYDVKM. This CDR3 spans 15 amino acids. V lost 4 bases to trimming and J lost 6 bases; unmatched junction nucleotides: 4. The CDR3 loop is CASSWTGEINSPLHF. In DNA, the CDR3 is TGTGCCAGCAGTTGGACAGGGGAAATTAATTCACCCCTCCACTTT.

This chain connects TRBV6-5 to TRBJ1-1; TRBD1 matches at 8 bases. The V and J ends lost 6 bases and 7 bases, in that order; junction bases with no gene match: 4. This CDR3 is built from 12 residues. Germline CDR1 MNHEY, CDR2 SVGAGI. This CDR3 reads CASSHDRGEAFF. CDR3 DNA: TGTGCCAGCAGCCATGACAGGGGTGAAGCTTTCTTT.

V usage is TRBV14 and J usage is TRBJ2-5; maybe TRBD1 (6 bases). The CDR3 spans 14 residues. The V gene's germline CDR1 is SGHDN and CDR2 FVKESK. V was pared by 1 base and J by 2 bases, with 8 bases between. This CDR3 reads CASSQGGLQETQYF. In nucleotides, the CDR3 is TGTGCCAGCAGCCAAGGGGGGCTACAAGAGACCCAGTACTTC.

The CDR3 region has the DNA TGTGCCAGCAGCTCGACCGGGACAGTCAATTCACCCCTCCACTTT. Translating gives CASSSTGTVNSPLHF. This chain links TRBV7-9 with TRBJ1-6; TRBD1 aligns across 7 bases. The CDR3 is made up of 15 amino acids. V gave up 4 bases and J gave up 7 bases; unmatched junction bases: 7. Per the germline V gene, CDR1 is SEHNR and CDR2 is FQNEAQ (reference sequence).

The V and J genes are TRBV6-2 or TRBV6-3 and TRBJ2-1; the match to TRBD1 covers 8 bases. This CDR3 comprises 17 residues. V trimming: 5 bases; J trimming: 2 bases; junction bases outside the gene matches: 11. The germline CDR1 and CDR2 sequences are MNHEY and SVGEGT. The CDR3, as DNA: TGTGCCAGCAGTCGGCGGGGCGGGACAGGACCCTACAATGAGCAGTTCTTC. Translating gives CASSRRGGTGPYNEQFF.

In this sample, this clone turned up once. The rearrangement joins TRBV7-9 to TRBJ1-2, with TRBD1 matching over 7 bases. Germline V gene sequence: CDR1 SEHNR, CDR2 FQNEAQ (reference sequence). The V and J ends lost 3 bases and 4 bases, in that order; junction bases with no gene match: 11. The CDR3 covers 16 residues. CDR3 DNA sequence: TGTGCCAGCAGCTTCGGGACAGCCAGAACCCTCTATGGCTACACCTTC. Translation gives CASSFGTARTLYGYTF.

V usage is TRBV18 and J usage is TRBJ1-1; D unresolved. V lost 1 base to trimming and J lost 4 bases, with 10 bases between them. This CDR3 contains 14 residues. Germline CDR1 is KGHSH and CDR2 is LQKENI. CDR3 protein: CASSPLGEATEAFF. CDR3 coding DNA: TGTGCCAGCTCACCACTCGGTGAGGCCACTGAAGCTTTCTTT.

The J gene is TRBJ2-1, the V gene TRBV6-5; TRBD1 might be the D (7 bases). The germline CDR1 and CDR2 sequences are MNHEY and SVGAGI. The germline V and J ends were trimmed by 6 bases and 3 bases, with 12 bases remaining between them. CDR3 length equals 14 residues. For the CDR3, the DNA is TGTGCCAGCAGACGACAGGGAGGCTACAATGAGCAGTTCTTC. Encoded protein: CASRRQGGYNEQFF.

This clone was observed a few times. The CDR3 spells CASSYGGARENEQYF. Written as DNA, the CDR3 is TGTGCCAGCAGTTACGGGGGGGCTCGGGAGAACGAGCAGTACTTC. The chain combines TRBV6-5 with TRBJ2-7; D possibly corresponds to TRBD2 (7 bases). V was trimmed by 2 bases and J by 5 bases, leaving 16 bases between them. There are 15 residues in the CDR3. Germline CDR1 and CDR2: MNHEY and SVGAGI.

The chain employs TRBV6-5 and TRBJ1-1; 12 bases map to TRBD1. V lost 8 bases to trimming and J lost 5 bases; unmatched junction nucleotides: 6. From germline, CDR1 is MNHEY and CDR2 SVGAGI. This CDR3 comprises 14 residues. The CDR3 region is CASGTGGPRTEAFF. CDR3 DNA sequence: TGTGCCAGCGGGACAGGGGGCCCGAGGACTGAAGCTTTCTTT.

The rearrangement links TRBV28 to TRBJ1-4, with D unclear. V lost 3 bases to trimming and J lost 5 bases, with 10 bases between them. The germline CDR1 and CDR2 sequences are MDHEN and SYDVKM. CDR3 length equals 14 residues. The CDR3 protein is CASSFAQSNEKLFF. The DNA of the CDR3 is TGTGCCAGCAGTTTCGCACAGTCAAATGAAAAACTGTTTTTT.

V usage is TRBV5-1 and J usage is TRBJ1-1; D is possibly TRBD1 (5 bases). The V end lost 4 bases, the J end lost 5 bases, and 18 bases lay between the germline ends. Germline assignment: CDR1 SGHRS and CDR2 YFSETQ. The CDR3 has 15 residues. CDR3 amino acids: CASSPDGGGGTEAFF. The DNA of the CDR3 is TGCGCCAGCAGCCCCGATGGGGGGGGTGGAACTGAAGCTTTCTTT.

The chain uses TRBV5-1 and TRBJ1-1; weak D call: TRBD1 (6 bases). This CDR3 region has 15 residues. V was pared by 2 bases and J by 6 bases, with 17 bases between. Germline CDR1 is SGHRS and CDR2 is YFSETQ. This CDR3 reads CASSFLDGTYAEAFF. The CDR3 region has the DNA TGCGCCAGCAGCTTCCTGGATGGGACATATGCTGAAGCTTTCTTT.